This passage covers 2 T cell receptor beta chains from one sample sequenced in a study of shared clonotypes between healthy human individuals. Sequenced by immunoSEQ multiplex PCR; TCRdb stores in-frame clones only, minus some. The sample has about 380,000 clones, 96% seen once. The sequencing sample was made of memory CD8+ T cells sorted from blood. Sample subset: CD45RO+ cells pooled with CCR7-negative TemRA cells. Receptors were obtained from a man aged 25 to 40 in good health.

The genes are TRBV7-9 and TRBJ2-2; D is perhaps TRBD1 (6 bases). V lost 1 base and J lost 6, with 15 bases in between. The CDR3 has 16 residues. CDR1 and CDR2 (germline): SEHNR, FQNEAQ (reference sequence). CDR3 coding DNA: TGTGCCAGCAGCTTAGAGTGGGGGCGAGTGTCCGGGGAGCTGTTTTTT. Encoded protein: CASSLEWGRVSGELFF.

V and J are TRBV27 and TRBJ2-2; weak D call: TRBD2 (6 bases). This CDR3 comprises 12 residues. Germline CDR1 is MNHEY and CDR2 is SMNVEV (reference sequence). V gave up 4 bases and J gave up 6 bases, with 6 bases separating them. As DNA, the CDR3 is TGTGCCAGCAGTTGGGGGGCCGGGGAGCTGTTTTTT. It codes for CASSWGAGELFF.